This TCR beta chain was sequenced in a study of cytomegalovirus exposure and HLA in healthy donors. Findings and limits, study-wide: An analysis that was carried out later associated 16,951 TCR beta sequences with HLA alleles at 0.05 false discovery rate. The classifier, whose performance was assessed in both the original and validation cohorts, reportedly diagnosed cytomegalovirus status with high specificity and sensitivity. Later examination showed HLA-associated TCR beta chains had greater clonal expansion than equally common others. In a later analysis, most CMV-associated TCR beta chains appeared HLA-restricted.

PCR was performed using 60 Vbeta and 13 Jbeta primers. Here immunoSEQ multiplex PCR was the method, and the copy in TCRdb shows in-frame clones only, minus some. The sample carries about 200,000 clones, more than 75% recorded once. As regards this clone: The antigen is not known.

Looked up from germline, CDR1 is SEHNR and CDR2 is FQNEAQ (reference sequence). Trimming took 5 bases from V and 7 from J; bases not matched to a gene: 10. This CDR3 is 14 amino acids long. This chain joins TRBV7-9 and TRBJ1-2, with 7 bases identical to TRBD1. Sequenced sample: PBMCs. This TCR was sampled from a man in his forties in good health and CMV-seropositive. The DNA for the CDR3 is TGTGCCAGCAGCCCCAGCGCAGGGGGTCGTGGCTACACCTTC. Protein sequence: CASSPSAGGRGYTF.